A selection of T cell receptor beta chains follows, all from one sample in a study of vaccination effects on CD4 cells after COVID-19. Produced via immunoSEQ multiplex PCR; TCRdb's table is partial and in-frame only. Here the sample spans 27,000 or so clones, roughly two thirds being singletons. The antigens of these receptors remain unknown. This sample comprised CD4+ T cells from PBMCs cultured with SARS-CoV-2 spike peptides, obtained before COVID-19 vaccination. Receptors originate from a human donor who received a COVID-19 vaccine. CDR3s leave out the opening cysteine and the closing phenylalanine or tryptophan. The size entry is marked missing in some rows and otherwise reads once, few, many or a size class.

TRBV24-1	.	ATSDLRDPPRDQPQH
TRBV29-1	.	SVSYLAGGLYEQY
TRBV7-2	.	ASSFATGTGNTIY
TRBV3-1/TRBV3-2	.	ASSRDIFYGYT
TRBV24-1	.	ATSDLSHDEQY
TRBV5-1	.	ASSLEFGKFYEQY
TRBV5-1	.	ASSSTDAPGETQY
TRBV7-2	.	ASSRTSGSSYEQY
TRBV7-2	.	ASSRTSGRASYNEQF
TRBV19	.	ASSMRQGTEAF
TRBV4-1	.	ASSQVNLIQMDEQY
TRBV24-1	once	ATSDSPTVRNTEAF
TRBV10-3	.	AISGPQQGNTEAF
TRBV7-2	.	ASSQFTPTTFF
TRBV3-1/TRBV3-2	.	ASRPGTGWDYGYT
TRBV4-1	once	ASGRDRYTDTQY
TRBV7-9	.	ASSLEGRGQPQH
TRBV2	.	ASSTTGLHYGYT
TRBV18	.	ASSQGRDEQY
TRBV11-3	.	ASSLDGPSGGQETQY
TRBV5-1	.	ASSPETGQLNSPLH
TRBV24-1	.	ATSDAGRDLAEQY
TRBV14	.	ASSPTAGASTDTQY
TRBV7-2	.	ASSLVAGESETQY
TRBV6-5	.	ASRRSIQVYGYT
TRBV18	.	ASQPGYRDRNTEAF
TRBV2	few	ASSENSNQPQH
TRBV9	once	ASSPSGHSGSSYNEQF